The sample holds one count of the clone carrying this T cell receptor beta chain. The V segment lost 6 bases and the J segment 2 bases; nucleotides outside the gene matches: 6. The germline gives CDR1 MNHEY, CDR2 SMNVEV (reference sequence). The CDR3 sequence is 15 residues long. These data come from a study of blood T cell repertoires in COVID-19. The wider study: The United States, Italy and Spain provided the acute and convalescent COVID-19 samples. Sources were T cells, B-cell-depleted T cells, or PBMCs; the material itself was cDNA or gDNA.

Some clones are missing from TCRdb's copy, which holds only in-frame ones; the method was immunoSEQ multiplex PCR. The sample consists of about 180,000 clones, roughly 85% of them appearing once. The sequenced material came from peripheral blood. The receptor's source is a woman between 50 and 59 years old with COVID-19, enrolled during active disease. V gene TRBV27 combines with J gene TRBJ2-1; 8 positions agree with TRBD2. CDR3 sequence reads: CASRKPGLAYNEQFF. In nucleotides, the CDR3 is TGTGCCAGCAGAAAACCGGGACTAGCCTACAATGAGCAGTTCTTC.